The 2 T cell receptor beta chains listed next were all sequenced from one sample in a study of graft-versus-host responses after intestinal transplantation. The table came from immunoSEQ multiplex PCR; TCRdb's copy has only in-frame clones and leaves some out. The sample consists of tens of thousands of clones, around nine tenths of them appearing once. This specimen consisted of PBMCs, obtained less than 130 days after intestinal transplantation. The source is a human patient who received an intestinal transplant, so some T cells may come from the graft donor.

This chain joins TRBV7-9 and TRBJ2-1; D gene unclear. Trimming took off 3 bases at V and 10 bases at J, with 7 bases between the two ends. CDR3 length: 11 residues. CDR1 is SEHNR, CDR2 FQNEAQ, per germline (reference sequence). CDR3 residues: CASSFLVEQFF. CDR3 DNA: TGTGCCAGCAGCTTCCTTGTCGAGCAGTTCTTC.

This clone occurred once. This sequence joins TRBV29-1 and TRBJ1-2; possibly TRBD1 for D (6 bases). Germline CDR1 and CDR2: SQVTM and ANQGSEA. V lost 4 bases and J 6 bases, leaving 18 bases between the germline ends. This CDR3 comprises 14 residues. As DNA, the CDR3 is TGCAGCGTTGGGGGGTCTCAGGGGCTGGATGGCTACACCTTC. Its translation: CSVGGSQGLDGYTF. Using reference TRBV29-1 and TRBJ1-2 for the parts outside the CDR3, the full variable domain is SAVISQKPSRDICQRGTSLTIQCQVDSQVTMMFWYRQQPGQSLTLIATANQGSEATYESGFVIDKFPISRPNLTFSTLTVSNMSPEDSSIYLCSVGGSQGLDGYTFGSGTRLTVV.